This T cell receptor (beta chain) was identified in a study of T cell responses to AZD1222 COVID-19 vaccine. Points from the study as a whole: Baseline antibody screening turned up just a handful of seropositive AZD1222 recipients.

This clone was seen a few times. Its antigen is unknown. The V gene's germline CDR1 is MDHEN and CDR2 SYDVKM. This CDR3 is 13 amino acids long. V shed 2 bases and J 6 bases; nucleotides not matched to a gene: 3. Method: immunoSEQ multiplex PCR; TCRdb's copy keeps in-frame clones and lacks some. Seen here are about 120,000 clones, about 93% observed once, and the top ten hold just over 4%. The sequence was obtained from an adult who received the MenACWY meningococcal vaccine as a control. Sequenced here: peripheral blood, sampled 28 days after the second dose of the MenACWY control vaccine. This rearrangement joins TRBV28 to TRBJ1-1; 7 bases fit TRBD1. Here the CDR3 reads CASSLQGGAEAFF. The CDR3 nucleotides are TGTGCCAGCAGTTTACAGGGGGGGGCTGAAGCTTTCTTT.